This TCR beta chain was identified during a study of cytomegalovirus exposure and HLA in healthy donors. Study-level information: Per a later analysis, the roughly 670 first-cohort and approximately 120 validation repertoires shared one platform. Study-level points and caveats: A list of about 160 TCR beta chains associated with cytomegalovirus was given. The classifier reportedly diagnosed cytomegalovirus status with high sensitivity and specificity. Within the 120 or so validation repertoires, first-cohort TCR clusters tended to co-occur, according to a later analysis.

The sample holds one count of this clone. Its antigen is currently unknown. Data came from immunoSEQ multiplex PCR; TCRdb stores just in-frame clones and leaves some out. The table has more than 120,000 clones, around nine tenths seen once. The V end lost 4 bases, the J end lost 1 base, and 11 bases lay between the germline ends. The CDR3 is 14 amino acids. Germline CDR1 SGDLS, CDR2 YYNGEE. Sequencing was done on a sample of PBMCs. This chain connects TRBV9 to TRBJ2-5, with TRBD2 as a possible D gene (6 bases). This clonotype was sampled from a man aged 18-30 years in good health and CMV-seropositive. The CDR3 coding sequence is TGTGCCAGCAGCCGACTAGGCACCCAAGAGACCCAGTACTTC. Translating it yields CASSRLGTQETQYF.